This TCR beta chain was obtained from a study of T cells expressing NK-cell markers. Libraries used 5'RACE template switching adding universal primer site and UMIs. TCRdb reprocessed the 5' RACE reads, keeping one entry per CDR3 protein, no DNA. This sample's table reports roughly 390,000 distinct CDR3 sequences. General observations from the study: The CD3+CD56-NKG2C+ fraction was also led by these clonotypes in a handful of donors.

The CDR3 has 11 residues. CDR1 is DFQATT, CDR2 SNEGSKA, per germline (reference sequence). With respect to this clonotype: Antigen unknown.

The chain has TRBV20-1 and TRBJ2-3; without DNA, the TCRdb call of TRBD2 cannot be checked. The sample taken for sequencing was blood T cells: a sorted CD56 or NKG2C T cell subset, CD4+ or CD8+ T cells, or bulk PBMC T cells (not recorded which). This clonotype originated in a woman aged 45 to 65 in good health. The CDR3 reads CSARADGPQYF.